The 22 T cell receptor beta chains in this list originate from one sample, sequenced in a study of human T cells and chemical hapten exposure. Time point: patch test 1, 2 weeks after DPC sensitization. The treatment was: therapeutic diphenylcyclopropenone sensitization with weekly scalp DPC. A single record per CDR3 protein comes from TCRdb applying MiXCR to the RACE reads. Counted here are some 350,000 distinct CDR3 sequences, under 8% occurring once; the ten biggest clones make up approximately 8.9%. Sequenced here: whole blood, sampled in connection with sensitization to the hapten diphenylcyclopropenone (DPC). Receptor source: a young woman with alopecia areata. Some clones in this sample may be carry-over from other donors' samples.

The chain joins TRBV11-2 to TRBJ1-2, with a weak D call TRBD1 (6 bases). V was clipped by 4 bases and J by 2 bases, with 20 bases between them. Germline V gene lookup returns CDR1 SGHAT and CDR2 FQNNGV. The CDR3 is 17 amino acids. The CDR3 protein is CASSSLRGSSRNYGYTF. As DNA, the CDR3 is TGTGCCAGCAGCTCATTAAGGGGGTCCTCGCGGAACTATGGCTACACCTTC.

The chain links TRBV6-2 or TRBV6-3 to TRBJ2-3, with 8 bases matching TRBD1. The CDR3 is 17 amino acids. Germline V gene lookup returns CDR1 MNHEY and CDR2 SVGEGT. V dropped 4 bases and J dropped 2; count of bases not matched to a gene: 11. This chain's CDR3 is CASSSLFDRGLTDTQYF. CDR3 DNA sequence: TGTGCCAGCAGTTCCTTGTTCGACAGGGGCCTCACAGATACGCAGTATTTT.

The sample holds many counts of this clonotype. V gene TRBV12-3 or TRBV12-4 combines with J gene TRBJ1-6; possibly TRBD1 for D (5 bases). The CDR3 spans 13 residues. V shed 6 bases and J shed 7 bases, with 10 bases lying between them. CDR3 sequence: CASRSGPNSPLHF. CDR3 nucleotides: TGTGCCAGCAGGTCGGGGCCGAATTCACCCCTCCACTTT.

V and J are TRBV12-3 or TRBV12-4 and TRBJ1-2; D call uncertain. V lost 8 bases to trimming and J lost 2 bases, with 12 bases between them. This CDR3 is built from 13 residues. DNA of the CDR3: TGTGCCAGCGGCCCCTGGGTAAACTATGGCTACACCTTC. As protein: CASGPWVNYGYTF.

The J gene is TRBJ1-1, the V gene TRBV7-2, with a tentative D call TRBD1 (6 bases). Trimming pared 5 bases from V and 4 bases from J, leaving 26 bases between. The CDR3 contains 18 residues. From germline, CDR1 is SGHTA and CDR2 FQGNSA. In DNA form, the CDR3 reads TGTGCCAGCAGCCCCATCTACCGCCAGGGGCCCCCGGGCACTGAAGCTTTCTTT. This gives the protein CASSPIYRQGPPGTEAFF.

The chain combines TRBV9 with TRBJ1-2, with TRBD1 matching 7 bases. Per germline, CDR1 SGDLS and CDR2 YYNGEE. The CDR3 length is 17 residues. V lost 4 bases to trimming and J lost 2 bases; unmatched junction nucleotides: 14. In nucleotides, the CDR3 is TGTGCCAGCAGCTCAATCGGGGACAGAGACTTCAACTATGGCTACACCTTC. Translated, it gives CASSSIGDRDFNYGYTF.

J is TRBJ1-5 and V is TRBV6-5; 8 bases agree with TRBD1. The germline CDR1 and CDR2 sequences are MNHEY and SVGAGI. The CDR3 runs 13 residues. The ends lost 6 bases at V and 7 bases at J; junction bases unmatched: 5. CDR3 loop: CASRRQGYQPQHF. The CDR3 bases are TGTGCCAGCAGAAGACAGGGGTACCAGCCCCAGCATTTT.

This clonotype has more than one count but fewer than ten. The V call is TRBV6-1, the J call TRBJ2-1; either TRBD1 or TRBD2 may fit D (5 bases each). Germline CDR1 reads MNHNS; CDR2 reads SASEGT. CDR3 size: 16 residues. V lost 7 bases to trimming and J lost 1 base, with 17 bases between them. The CDR3: CASNLFRDPSYNEQFF. The CDR3 nucleotides are TGTGCCAGCAACCTCTTCCGGGACCCATCCTACAATGAGCAGTTCTTC.

V and J are TRBV5-1 and TRBJ2-3, with 7 bases matching TRBD2. The V gene's germline CDR1 is SGHRS and CDR2 YFSETQ. Unmatched junction bases numbered 12, after V lost 3 bases and J lost 5 bases. CDR3 length equals 16 residues. The CDR3 loop is CASSYTDPPGGDTQYF. The CDR3 DNA is TGCGCCAGCAGCTATACTGACCCGCCGGGGGGAGATACGCAGTATTTT.

This chain joins TRBV7-2 and TRBJ1-2, with 8 nucleotides matching TRBD1. CDR1 and CDR2 (germline): SGHTA, FQGNSA. The CDR3 totals 14 residues. The V gene end was trimmed by 3 bases and the J gene end by 7 bases; junction bases not matched to a gene: 7. The CDR3 DNA is TGTGCCAGCAGCTTGCAGGGGGCATACTCTGGCTACACCTTC. This translates into CASSLQGAYSGYTF.

This chain connects TRBV6-5 to TRBJ2-5; the match to TRBD1 covers 7 bases. Germline trimming cut 0 bases from V and 5 bases from J; bases unmatched to any gene: 6. In germline, CDR1 is MNHEY, CDR2 SVGAGI. The CDR3 contains 15 residues. CDR3 coding DNA: TGTGCCAGCAGTTACTCCCTAGGGGGCGGTGAGACCCAGTACTTC. Residues: CASSYSLGGGETQYF.

The V call is TRBV5-5, the J call TRBJ1-1; D is uncertain. Germline V gene lookup returns CDR1 SGHKS and CDR2 YYEKEE (reference sequence). V lost 2 bases, J lost 0 bases, and 8 bases lay in between. The CDR3 runs 14 residues. CDR3 bases: TGTGCCAGCAGCTTCGCCACTTTGAACACTGAAGCTTTCTTT. Its protein is CASSFATLNTEAFF.

A few counts support this clonotype. The V call is TRBV12-3 or TRBV12-4, the J call TRBJ1-5, with unresolved D. CDR3 length: 13 amino acids. The V and J ends lost 4 bases and 6 bases respectively, with 10 bases between them. The CDR3 DNA sequence: TGTGCCAGCAGTTCTGGGTTTGGTCAGCCCCAGCATTTT. This gives the protein CASSSGFGQPQHF.

The chain joins TRBV6-6 to TRBJ2-7; D gene uncertain. The germline V gene encodes CDR1 MNHNY and CDR2 SVGAGI (reference sequence). The V and J ends lost 4 bases and 4 bases respectively, with 5 bases between them. CDR3 length: 11 amino acids. CDR3 in amino acids: CASSFLYEQYF. CDR3 in DNA: TGTGCCAGCAGTTTCTTATACGAGCAGTACTTC.

At least ten counts were recorded for this clonotype. The genes are TRBV12-3 or TRBV12-4 and TRBJ2-5; a possible D gene is TRBD2 (6 bases). V lost 3 bases and J lost 4, with 21 bases in between. This CDR3 region has 17 residues. This CDR3 reads CASSFSSGRRGAETQYF. CDR3 nucleotide sequence: TGTGCCAGCAGTTTTTCTTCTGGCAGGCGGGGTGCAGAGACCCAGTACTTC.

This clonotype was counted between two and nine times. The chain links TRBV7-9 to TRBJ1-2, with no clear D. The V gene lost 8 bases and the J gene lost 1 base, with 14 bases spanning the gap. The CDR3 has 14 residues. The germline V gene has CDR1 SEHNR and CDR2 FQNEAQ (reference sequence). The CDR3 sequence: CASHITQVNYGYTF. In DNA form, the CDR3 reads TGTGCCAGCCACATCACCCAGGTTAACTATGGCTACACCTTC. Full variable domain (rest looked up from reference TRBV7-9 and TRBJ1-2): DTGVSQNPRHKITKRGQNVTFRCDPISEHNRLYWYRQTLGQGPEFLTYFQNEAQLEKSRLLSDRFSAERPKGSFSTLEIQRTEQGDSAMYLCASHITQVNYGYTFGSGTRLTVV.

The chain employs TRBV24-1 and TRBJ2-1; TRBD1 matches at 9 bases. Germline V lookup: CDR1 KGHDR, CDR2 SFDVKD. This CDR3 spans 17 amino acids. Trimming at V came to 3 bases and at J to 4 bases, leaving 9 bases not matched to a gene. The CDR3 protein is CATSDPERQGGYNEQFF. CDR3 DNA sequence: TGTGCCACCAGTGATCCCGAACGACAGGGGGGGTACAATGAGCAGTTCTTC.

This sequence joins TRBV6-5 and TRBJ2-3, with a tentative D call TRBD2 (6 bases). CDR1 is MNHEY, CDR2 SVGAGI, per germline. The CDR3 covers 15 residues. The V end lost 2 bases, the J end lost 6 bases, and 15 bases lay between the germline ends. The CDR3, as DNA: TGTGCCAGCAGTTACCTAGTGGGGGGTATCGATACGCAGTATTTT. Its translation is CASSYLVGGIDTQYF.

V gene TRBV12-3 or TRBV12-4 combines with J gene TRBJ2-7, with TRBD1 identical over 9 bases. The trim removed 3 bases at V and 4 bases at J, leaving 4 bases unmatched. The CDR3 extends over 14 amino acids. The CDR3 DNA reads TGTGCCAGCAGTTTTTGGGACAGGGTATACGAGCAGTACTTC. Amino acid sequence: CASSFWDRVYEQYF.

This clonotype was seen many times. The V gene is TRBV12-3 or TRBV12-4, the J gene TRBJ1-5; 9 bases align to TRBD1. CDR3 length: 14 amino acids. Trimming at V came to 9 bases and at J to 3 bases, leaving 6 bases not matched to a gene. This CDR3 reads CASEQGASNQPQHF. The CDR3, as DNA: TGTGCCAGTGAACAGGGGGCTTCCAATCAGCCCCAGCATTTT.

This clonotype showed up many times. V and J are TRBV12-3 or TRBV12-4 and TRBJ2-2; TRBD1 is a possible D gene (5 bases). This CDR3 contains 15 residues. Trimming pared 5 bases from V and 0 bases from J, leaving 10 bases between. The CDR3 sequence: CASSADRTNTGELFF. Written as DNA, the CDR3 is TGTGCCAGCAGTGCCGACAGAACGAACACCGGGGAGCTGTTTTTT.

This clonotype was seen more than once but under ten times. The chain couples TRBV7-9 to TRBJ1-2; D is perhaps TRBD1 (6 bases). The germline V gene encodes CDR1 SEHNR and CDR2 FQNEAQ (reference sequence). CDR3 size: 15 residues. Trimming removed 4 bases at V and 1 base at J, with 13 bases between. The CDR3 region is CASSSGTGINYGYTF. The CDR3 nucleotides read TGTGCCAGCAGCTCCGGCACAGGGATTAACTATGGCTACACCTTC.